These 26 T cell receptor beta chains came from one sample sequenced in a study of blood T cell repertoires in COVID-19. Sequencing used immunoSEQ multiplex PCR; TCRdb keeps in-frame clones, though not all of them. The sample consists of about 190,000 clones, 84% of them appearing once. Sequenced input: PBMCs or T cells enriched from blood (not recorded which). The receptors shown here come from a woman in her twenties or thirties who had been exposed to COVID-19.

The V and J genes are TRBV11-2 and TRBJ1-3; no clear D gene. Germline V gene sequence: CDR1 SGHAT, CDR2 FQNNGV. V gave up 5 bases and J gave up 3 bases, with 20 bases separating them. The CDR3 sequence is 17 residues long. CDR3 DNA sequence: TGTGCCAGCAGCCAGGAGGGAGGGTTAACATTTGGAAACACCATATATTTT. Its protein is CASSQEGGLTFGNTIYF.

This clone was detected many times. The rearrangement joins TRBV5-1 to TRBJ2-3, with TRBD1 as a possible D gene (6 bases). Germline loops: CDR1 SGHRS, CDR2 YFSETQ. V lost 5 bases to trimming and J lost 0 bases, with 13 bases between them. The CDR3 is 15 residues long. The DNA for the CDR3 is TGCGCCAGCAGTCCAGGGGATCCTAGCACAGATACGCAGTATTTT. Translating it yields CASSPGDPSTDTQYF.

The rearrangement uses TRBV23-1 and TRBJ1-5, with TRBD1 as a possible D gene (6 bases). TRBV23-1 carries the ORF label, with uncertain function. The CDR3 has 20 residues. V gave up 4 bases and J gave up 7 bases, with 32 bases separating them. CDR3: CASSRRDTHSGLSQIQPQHF. The CDR3 DNA follows: TGCGCCAGCAGTCGCCGGGACACCCATTCGGGGTTAAGTCAGATACAGCCCCAGCATTTT.

The CDR3 reads CASSLADRGVPYEQYF. The CDR3 DNA is TGCGCCAGCAGCTTGGCTGACAGGGGGGTACCCTACGAGCAGTACTTC. The chain couples TRBV5-1 to TRBJ2-7, with 9 bases matching TRBD1. Trimming removed 0 bases from V and 2 bases from J; junction bases left unmatched: 6. The CDR3 is 16 amino acids. The germline V gene encodes CDR1 SGHRS and CDR2 YFSETQ.

J is TRBJ1-3 and V is TRBV7-6; 9 bases fit TRBD1. The CDR3 has 15 residues. J was trimmed by 0 bases and V by 10 bases; bases with no gene match: 7. From germline, CDR1 is SGHVS and CDR2 FNYEAQ. As DNA, the CDR3 is TGTGCCACGAGAACGACAGGGGGCTCTGGAAACACCATATATTTT. The encoded protein is CATRTTGGSGNTIYF.

A single count supports this clone. The V gene is TRBV2, the J gene TRBJ1-1, with 9 bases that match TRBD1. V was clipped by 5 bases and J by 3 bases; unmatched bases: 7. Looked up from germline, CDR1 is SNHLY and CDR2 is FYNNEI. The length of the CDR3 is 15 residues. For the CDR3, the DNA is TGTGCCAGCAGTCCCGGGACAGGGATGTACACTGAAGCTTTCTTT. It is translated as CASSPGTGMYTEAFF. The full variable domain, its missing parts supplied by reference TRBV2 and TRBJ1-1, is EPEVTQTPSHQVTQMGQEVILRCVPISNHLYFYWYRQILGQKVEFLVSFYNNEISEKSEIFDDQFSVERPDGSNFTLKIRSTKLEDSAMYFCASSPGTGMYTEAFFGQGTRLTVV.

The V gene is TRBV18, the J gene TRBJ1-4; 11 nucleotides line up with TRBD1. Germline trimming cut 5 bases from V and 8 bases from J; bases unmatched to any gene: 10. Germline-derived CDR1 and CDR2 are KGHSH and LQKENI. This CDR3 is built from 16 residues. The CDR3 DNA reads as TGTGCCAGCTCAACCGGACAGGGGGCGCATATAGAAAAACTGTTTTTT. Its translation is CASSTGQGAHIEKLFF.

The genes are TRBV4-2 and TRBJ2-3; the match to TRBD2 covers 10 bases. CDR3 size: 16 residues. The ends lost 3 bases at V and 2 bases at J; junction bases unmatched: 5. CDR1 and CDR2 (germline): LGHNA, YNFKEQ. CDR3 in amino acids: CASSHGLAETTDTQYF. The CDR3 region has the DNA TGTGCCAGCAGCCACGGACTAGCGGAGACCACAGATACGCAGTATTTT.

This clone has at least ten counts. V usage is TRBV11-2 and J usage is TRBJ1-6, with D perhaps TRBD1 (6 bases). CDR3 length: 17 amino acids. CDR1 is SGHAT and CDR2 is FQNNGV in the germline V gene. Trimming shortened V by 2 bases and J by 6 bases, and 17 bases separated the two germline ends. The CDR3 reads CASSLSRQATGNSPLHF. As DNA, the CDR3 is TGTGCCAGCAGCTTAAGTCGACAGGCGACCGGTAATTCACCCCTCCACTTT. Together with reference TRBV11-2 and TRBJ1-6, the CDR3 gives the full variable domain: EAGVAQSPRYKIIEKRQSVAFWCNPISGHATLYWYQQILGQGPKLLIQFQNNGVVDDSQLPKDRFSAERLKGVDSTLKIQPAKLEDSAVYLCASSLSRQATGNSPLHFGNGTRLTVT.

The J gene is TRBJ1-4, the V gene TRBV25-1, with D unresolved. There are 15 residues in the CDR3. The V end was cut by 0 bases, the J end by 7 bases, with 12 bases between. Germline CDR1 and CDR2: MGHDK and SYGVNS. The CDR3: CASSEYGGEGEKLFF. CDR3 nucleotides: TGTGCCAGCAGTGAATATGGTGGGGAGGGTGAAAAACTGTTTTTT.

This chain connects TRBV11-2 to TRBJ2-7; TRBD1 agrees at 8 bases. The J segment lost 0 bases and the V segment lost 4 bases, leaving 11 bases of the junction unmatched. The CDR3 length is 17 residues. Germline lookup yields CDR1 SGHAT and CDR2 FQNNGV. The CDR3 DNA reads as TGTGCCAGCAGCTCCCCGGACAGGGCCCCTAGCTCCTACGAGCAGTACTTC. This sequence encodes CASSSPDRAPSSYEQYF.

The V and J genes are TRBV21-1 and TRBJ2-2; the table gives TRBD2 as D, unverified against the DNA. TRBV21-1 counts as a pseudogene. The CDR3 sequence is 14 residues long. The CDR3 here is CATVGEDQTGELFF. The CDR3 nucleotides are TGTGCCACGGTGGGGGAGGATCAGACCGGGGAGCTGTTTTTT.

The chain combines TRBV11-2 with TRBJ2-7; a possible D gene is TRBD2 (6 bases). Deletions cut 0 bases from V and 1 base from J, with 10 bases between. The CDR3 extends over 15 amino acids. From germline, CDR1 is SGHAT and CDR2 FQNNGV. CDR3 loop: CASSLDSGPSYEQYF. CDR3 sequence (DNA): TGTGCCAGCAGCTTAGATAGCGGACCGTCCTACGAGCAGTACTTC.

J is TRBJ1-1 and V is TRBV5-1, with D unclear. Trimming removed 0 bases from V and 1 base from J, with 7 bases in between. The CDR3 length is 14 residues. Germline CDR1 reads SGHRS; CDR2 reads YFSETQ. CDR3 region: CASSLGHANTEAFF. The CDR3 coding sequence is TGCGCCAGCAGCTTGGGGCATGCGAACACTGAAGCTTTCTTT.

This clone was picked up one time. The J gene is TRBJ2-1, the V gene TRBV11-2, with a tentative D call TRBD1 (5 bases). V was trimmed by 1 base and J by 2 bases, leaving 9 bases between them. Germline-derived CDR1 and CDR2 are SGHAT and FQNNGV. CDR3 length: 15 residues. The CDR3 DNA sequence: TGTGCCAGCAGCTTAGCAGGGTTTGCCTACAATGAGCAGTTCTTC. Protein sequence: CASSLAGFAYNEQFF.

The CDR3 nucleotides are TGTGCCAGCAGTTACAGCGAATCGACTGAAGCTTTCTTT. It codes for CASSYSESTEAFF. The gene calls are TRBV6-5 and TRBJ1-1; no clear D gene. Trimming stripped 2 bases from V and 5 bases from J, with 9 bases between. Per the germline V gene, CDR1 is MNHEY and CDR2 is SVGAGI. The CDR3 covers 13 residues.

V is TRBV19 and J is TRBJ1-2, with 9 bases that match TRBD1. Germline lookup yields CDR1 LNHDA and CDR2 SQIVND (reference sequence). After removal of 4 bases from V and 6 bases from J, the junction contained 3 bases not matched to a gene. The CDR3 is 13 amino acids. The CDR3 bases are TGTGCCAGTAGTAACAGGGGGCAGGATGGCTACACCTTC. Its translation is CASSNRGQDGYTF.

The rearrangement joins TRBV7-8 to TRBJ2-3, with 8 bases lining up with TRBD2. The V segment lost 1 base and the J segment 4 bases; nucleotides outside the gene matches: 10. This CDR3 comprises 17 residues. CDR1 is SGHVS, CDR2 FQNEAQ, per germline. CDR3 region: CASSLVFAGGTPDTQYF. CDR3 bases: TGTGCCAGCAGCTTAGTTTTCGCGGGGGGAACCCCAGATACGCAGTATTTT.

This clone was counted only a few times. The genes are TRBV27 and TRBJ2-2; D perhaps matches TRBD2 (6 bases). CDR1 is MNHEY and CDR2 is SMNVEV in the germline V gene (reference sequence). This CDR3 comprises 12 residues. In DNA, the CDR3 is TGTGCTTCGGAGGGGTTCGGCGGGGAGCTGTTTTTT. It translates to CASEGFGGELFF.

The chain links TRBV6-2 or TRBV6-3 to TRBJ2-7, with D maybe TRBD1 (7 bases). The CDR3 consists of 16 residues. CDR1 is MNHEY and CDR2 is SVGEGT in the germline V gene. The germline V and J ends were trimmed by 2 bases and 3 bases, with 17 bases remaining between them. The CDR3 coding sequence is TGTGCCAGCAGTTACAAGGAGGGGGCCACACTCTACGAGCAGTACTTC. This encodes CASSYKEGATLYEQYF.

The chain joins TRBV9 to TRBJ1-1; 12 bases align to TRBD1. The CDR3 loop spans 15 amino acids. V was pared by 5 bases and J by 1 base, with 3 bases of the junction left unmatched. Germline values: CDR1 SGDLS, CDR2 YYNGEE. In DNA, the CDR3 is TGTGCCAGCAGGAAGGGACAGGGGGCGAACACTGAAGCTTTCTTT. Residues: CASRKGQGANTEAFF.

V and J are TRBV9 and TRBJ2-3, with TRBD2 matching 13 bases. V was pared by 4 bases and J by 3 bases, with 5 bases of the junction left unmatched. In germline, CDR1 is SGDLS, CDR2 YYNGEE. This CDR3 has 16 amino acids. The CDR3 bases are TGTGCCAGCAGCACCTGGACTAGCGGGGGTACAGATACGCAGTATTTT. It is translated as CASSTWTSGGTDTQYF.

The chain is built from TRBV30 and TRBJ1-1; maybe TRBD1 (5 bases). CDR1 and CDR2 from the germline V gene are GTSNPN and SVGIG (reference sequence). CDR3 length: 13 residues. The germline V and J ends were trimmed by 2 bases and 1 base, with 8 bases remaining between them. CDR3 sequence (DNA): TGTGCCTGGAGTTTAGACAGGAACACTGAAGCTTTCTTT. The encoded protein is CAWSLDRNTEAFF.

The gene calls are TRBV2 and TRBJ2-7; D is possibly TRBD2 (6 bases). The CDR3 is 11 residues long. V was cut by 10 bases and J by 2 bases, with 9 bases left in between. Germline V gene lookup returns CDR1 SNHLY and CDR2 FYNNEI. CDR3 in DNA: TGTGCCACTGGCGGGGCCTACGAGCAGTACTTC. Translating gives CATGGAYEQYF.

V gene TRBV10-3 combines with J gene TRBJ1-5, with 7 bases that match TRBD1. J was trimmed by 4 bases and V by 2 bases; bases with no gene match: 5. The CDR3 covers 15 residues. Germline V lookup: CDR1 ENHRY, CDR2 SYGVKD. The CDR3 DNA sequence: TGTGCCATCAGTGAGCTGACAGGGCCGAATCAGCCCCAGCATTTT. It codes for CAISELTGPNQPQHF.

The chain employs TRBV10-3 and TRBJ1-6, with D possibly matching TRBD1 (5 bases). V was shortened by 6 bases and J by 6 bases, with 9 bases between the two germline ends. The germline gives CDR1 ENHRY, CDR2 SYGVKD. The CDR3 sequence is 13 residues long. The DNA of the CDR3 is TGTGCCATCAGCGGACAAGTTAATTCACCCCTCCACTTT. Translated: CAISGQVNSPLHF.